This T cell receptor beta chain was recorded in a study of blood T cell repertoires in COVID-19. Clones were read by immunoSEQ multiplex PCR, and TCRdb kept only the in-frame ones, dropping some. The data contain about 190,000 clones, over 75% of them seen just once; the ten biggest clones take up approximately 13%. The sequenced material came from peripheral blood. The sequence came from a woman aged 45-65 years with acute or convalescent COVID-19.

CDR3 bases: TGCGCCAGCAGCTTGGGACTAGCAGTATACGAGCAGTACTTC. It codes for CASSLGLAVYEQYF. The gene calls are TRBV5-1 and TRBJ2-7; 7 nucleotides line up with TRBD2. The germline CDR1 and CDR2 sequences are SGHRS and YFSETQ. The CDR3 is made up of 14 amino acids. V dropped 0 bases and J dropped 4; count of bases not matched to a gene: 4. Full variable domain (remainder filled in from reference TRBV5-1 and TRBJ2-7): KAGVTQTPRYLIKTRGQQVTLSCSPISGHRSVSWYQQTPGQGLQFLFEYFSETQRNKGNFPGRFSGRQFSNSRSEMNVSTLELGDSALYLCASSLGLAVYEQYFGPGTRLTVT.